The 16 T cell receptor beta chains in this list originate from one sample, sequenced in a study of graft-versus-host responses after intestinal transplantation. Both intraepithelial and lamina propria lymphocytes were released by processing graft tissue. The data were produced by immunoSEQ multiplex PCR, yet TCRdb's version contains in-frame clones alone and is incomplete. The sample has roughly 6,000 clones, over 65% seen once; the top ten hold about 30%. This specimen consisted of ileum tissue, obtained almost 310 days after intestinal transplant. The receptor set was obtained from a human patient who received an intestinal transplant, so some T cells may come from the graft donor.

The chain links TRBV7-2 to TRBJ2-7; no firm D call. Germline assignment: CDR1 SGHTA and CDR2 FQGNSA. Trimming removed 2 bases at V and 2 bases at J, with 4 bases between. The CDR3 totals 12 residues. The CDR3 here is CASSLPTYEQYF. The CDR3 DNA reads TGTGCCAGCAGCTTACCAACCTACGAGCAGTACTTC.

The chain carries TRBV27 and TRBJ2-4; 10 bases match TRBD1. This CDR3 is 19 amino acids long. V trimming: 5 bases; J trimming: 1 base; junction bases outside the gene matches: 14. Per germline, CDR1 MNHEY and CDR2 SMNVEV (reference sequence). The CDR3 region is CASSAFGTGVAGAKNIQYF. The CDR3 bases are TGTGCCAGCAGTGCCTTCGGGACAGGGGTAGCGGGGGCCAAAAACATTCAGTACTTC.

The chain carries TRBV28 and TRBJ1-2; tentative D call: TRBD1 (5 bases). Germline CDR1 is MDHEN and CDR2 is SYDVKM. There are 15 residues in the CDR3. Between the trimmed V and J ends, which lost 3 bases and 0 bases, there was a span of 11 bases. This CDR3 is CASSFGGTTNYGYTF. CDR3 in DNA: TGTGCCAGCAGTTTTGGGGGAACCACTAACTATGGCTACACCTTC.

This clone was seen a single time. One end of the junction does not line up with germline, which may come from a read error. CDR3 DNA sequence: TGTGCTAGCAGCCCCAGCCCCCGGGGGACAGGCTCGAACACCGGGGAGCTGTTTTTT. Translation gives CASSPSPRGTGSNTGELFF. The V call is TRBV7-7, the J call TRBJ2-2; 8 nucleotides agree with TRBD1. Germline CDR1 SSHAT, CDR2 FNYEAQ (reference sequence). The CDR3 totals 19 residues.

This clone is large. This chain uses TRBV29-1 with TRBJ2-7; 7 bases are shared with TRBD1. Germline trimming cut 6 bases from V and 0 bases from J; bases unmatched to any gene: 20. CDR1 is SQVTM and CDR2 is ANQGSEA in the germline V gene. The CDR3 extends over 18 amino acids. CDR3 loop: CSVAGKSGQILSSYEQYF. The CDR3 DNA sequence: TGCAGCGTCGCCGGCAAATCGGGACAGATACTAAGCTCCTACGAGCAGTACTTC.

The CDR3 is CAWRAPGDYNEQFF. The DNA for the CDR3 is TGTGCCTGGAGGGCCCCGGGAGACTACAATGAGCAGTTCTTC. The J gene is TRBJ2-1, the V gene TRBV30; D may be TRBD2 (6 bases). With 3 bases removed from V and 3 bases from J, the gap between germline ends came to 12 bases. The CDR3 runs 14 residues. Germline V gene sequence: CDR1 GTSNPN, CDR2 SVGIG (reference sequence).

This chain uses TRBV28 with TRBJ1-2, with D hard to call. The CDR3 sequence is 13 residues long. Germline V lookup: CDR1 MDHEN, CDR2 SYDVKM. Trimming removed 7 bases from V and 4 bases from J, with 13 bases in between. For the CDR3, the DNA is TGTGCCAGCAAAAAGGGCCCTCCCTATGGCTACACCTTC. As protein: CASKKGPPYGYTF.

This sequence joins TRBV5-1 and TRBJ2-7; D may be TRBD1 or TRBD2 (5 bases each). Looked up from germline, CDR1 is SGHRS and CDR2 is YFSETQ. The CDR3 is 16 residues long. The V end lost 2 bases, the J end lost 4 bases, and 19 bases lay between the germline ends. CDR3 loop: CASSFGRDPGRYEQYF. In DNA, the CDR3 is TGCGCCAGCAGCTTTGGACGGGACCCTGGCCGTTACGAGCAGTACTTC.

This chain connects TRBV7-2 to TRBJ2-1; D gene ambiguous. Germline V gene data show CDR1 as SGHTA and CDR2 as FQGNSA. Trimming left V 5 bases short and J 7 bases short, with 9 bases between. CDR3 size: 12 residues. The CDR3 DNA follows: TGTGCCAGCAGCGGAGTTTTAAATGAGCAGTTCTTC. This gives the protein CASSGVLNEQFF.

The J gene is TRBJ2-7, the V gene TRBV30, with a tentative D call TRBD1 (6 bases). The germline V gene encodes CDR1 GTSNPN and CDR2 SVGIG (reference sequence). Trimming pared 0 bases from V and 3 bases from J, leaving 6 bases between. The CDR3 has 12 amino acids. The DNA for the CDR3 is TGTGCCTGGAGTGTAGGGGGCTACGAGCAGTACTTC. Amino acid sequence: CAWSVGGYEQYF.

CDR3 region: CASSEAEYSGNTIYF. For the CDR3, the DNA is TGTGCCAGCAGTGAAGCCGAGTACAGTGGAAACACCATATATTTT. The chain uses TRBV2 and TRBJ1-3, with D unresolved. The CDR3 is made up of 15 amino acids. Germline-derived CDR1 and CDR2 are SNHLY and FYNNEI. Trimming took off 0 bases at V and 3 bases at J, with 9 bases between the two ends. Full variable domain (missing parts from reference TRBV2 and TRBJ1-3): EPEVTQTPSHQVTQMGQEVILRCVPISNHLYFYWYRQILGQKVEFLVSFYNNEISEKSEIFDDQFSVERPDGSNFTLKIRSTKLEDSAMYFCASSEAEYSGNTIYFGEGSWLTVV.

The V call is TRBV4-1, the J call TRBJ1-2, with D uncertain. CDR1 is MGHRA and CDR2 is YSYEKL in the germline V gene. The CDR3 extends over 18 amino acids. V was clipped by 4 bases and J by 4 bases, with 25 bases between them. The CDR3 loop is CASSRGYWTPHPLYGYTF. CDR3 coding DNA: TGCGCCAGCAGCCGAGGATATTGGACCCCTCACCCTCTCTATGGCTACACCTTC.

This clone has only a few counts. This chain joins TRBV7-2 and TRBJ2-5; TRBD1 is a possible D gene (5 bases). The V end was cut by 4 bases, the J end by 1 base, with 10 bases between. Germline V gene lookup returns CDR1 SGHTA and CDR2 FQGNSA. This CDR3 is built from 14 residues. CDR3 sequence reads: CASSSVRGQETQYF. As DNA, the CDR3 is TGTGCCAGCAGCTCAGTTAGGGGCCAAGAGACCCAGTACTTC. The complete variable domain, with remaining parts taken from reference TRBV7-2 and TRBJ2-5, reads GAGVSQSPSNKVTEKGKDVELRCDPISGHTALYWYRQSLGQGLEFLIYFQGNSAPDKSGLPSDRFSAERTGGSVSTLTIQRTQQEDSAVYLCASSSVRGQETQYFGPGTRLLVL.

This rearrangement joins TRBV7-2 to TRBJ2-7; D is perhaps TRBD2 (5 bases). Germline CDR1 reads SGHTA; CDR2 reads FQGNSA. The CDR3 length is 14 residues. Trimming removed 5 bases at V and 5 bases at J, with 16 bases between. CDR3 DNA sequence: TGTGCCAGCAGCCTGGACTTCTCTGGGAACGAGCAGTACTTC. Amino acid sequence: CASSLDFSGNEQYF. Drawing the rest from reference TRBV7-2 and TRBJ2-7, the complete variable domain is GAGVSQSPSNKVTEKGKDVELRCDPISGHTALYWYRQSLGQGLEFLIYFQGNSAPDKSGLPSDRFSAERTGGSVSTLTIQRTQQEDSAVYLCASSLDFSGNEQYFGPGTRLTVT.

The genes are TRBV6-5 and TRBJ2-1, with TRBD2 identical over 7 bases. This CDR3 region has 14 residues. Trimming took 0 bases from V and 7 from J; bases not matched to a gene: 3. Germline V lookup: CDR1 MNHEY, CDR2 SVGAGI. This CDR3 reads CASSYSRTRNEQFF. The CDR3, as DNA: TGTGCCAGCAGTTACTCCCGGACTAGAAATGAGCAGTTCTTC.

This clone was detected once. The chain couples TRBV14 to TRBJ2-1, with 9 bases that match TRBD2. The V segment lost 4 bases and the J segment 7 bases; nucleotides outside the gene matches: 11. Per germline, CDR1 SGHDN and CDR2 FVKESK. The CDR3 consists of 16 residues. The CDR3 region is CASSPLQAGGRNEQFF. CDR3 in DNA: TGTGCCAGCAGCCCGCTACAAGCGGGAGGAAGGAATGAGCAGTTCTTC.